Sequencing of this T cell receptor beta chain was carried out in a study of human T cells and chemical hapten exposure. Background on the study: The use of 2% DPC on 2 cm by 2 cm of upper inner arm skin constituted sensitization. Study results and limitations: High-frequency TCRs, those above 1 in 1000, stayed the same after DPC sensitization. Because they had alopecia, donors may respond immunologically unlike healthy people.

This clonotype was recorded many times. Its antigen remains unidentified. Time point noted: patch test 1, 2 weeks after DPC sensitization. As to treatment: therapeutic diphenylcyclopropenone sensitization with weekly scalp DPC. Germline V gene sequence: CDR1 SGHVS, CDR2 FQNEAQ. V shed 3 bases, J shed 0 bases, and the junction held 7 bases outside the gene matches. The CDR3 sequence is 18 residues long. MiXCR, run by TCRdb on the RACE reads, gives a single entry per CDR3 protein. Of fewer than 130,000 distinct CDR3 sequences in the sample, about 11% were seen once. The sequence was obtained from a middle-aged woman with alopecia areata. Some clones in this sample may be carry-over from other donors' samples. The input for sequencing was whole blood, taken in connection with sensitization to the hapten diphenylcyclopropenone (DPC). The rearrangement uses TRBV7-8 and TRBJ2-6, with TRBD1 identical over 8 bases. CDR3 sequence: CASSFYGTGISGANVLTF. For the CDR3, the DNA is TGTGCCAGCAGCTTTTACGGGACAGGCATCTCTGGGGCCAACGTCCTGACTTTC.